This T cell receptor (beta chain) was identified during a study of technical replicates of blood from four donors. Data came from immunoSEQ multiplex PCR; TCRdb stores just in-frame clones and leaves some out. The table includes roughly 74,000 clones, roughly nine tenths detected once. CDR3 length: 15 residues. The V gene's germline CDR1 is SGHTA and CDR2 FQGNSA. V lost 3 bases, J lost 3 bases, and 6 bases stayed unmatched. The TCR sequence derives from a human donor in good health. Sample: T cells isolated from PBMCs. This chain joins TRBV7-2 and TRBJ2-7, with 9 positions matching TRBD1. CDR3 coding DNA: TGTGCCAGCAGCTTGGACAGGGGTCCTAACTACGAGCAGTACTTC. It is translated as CASSLDRGPNYEQYF.